Listed here is a single T cell receptor beta chain. This specimen comes from a study of blood T cell repertoires in COVID-19. Overall study: Sources were T cells, B-cell-depleted T cells, or PBMCs; the material itself was cDNA or gDNA.

This table comes from immunoSEQ multiplex PCR, and its TCRdb copy is limited to in-frame clones, with some not included. In the table there are approximately 130,000 clones, 85% to 90% of which are singletons. After removal of 8 bases from V and 6 bases from J, the junction contained 15 bases not matched to a gene. CDR3 length: 15 amino acids. CDR1 and CDR2 (germline): KGHDR, SFDVKD. The receptor was isolated from a human donor in a cohort sampled during active COVID-19. Material for sequencing was peripheral blood. The chain combines TRBV24-1 with TRBJ2-7; TRBD1 aligns across 7 bases. CDR3 residues: CATISRRGKGAEQYF. The CDR3, as DNA: TGTGCCACCATTTCCCGCCGTGGCAAGGGGGCCGAGCAGTACTTC.